Below, 13 T cell receptor beta chains from the same sample are listed, as sequenced in a study of cytomegalovirus exposure and HLA in healthy donors (dated by TCRdb to 2016 to 2017). Libraries were constructed by the immunoSEQ multiplex PCR assay. The multiplex PCR relied on a mix of 60 forward primers for TCR Vbeta segments and 13 reverse primers for TCR Jbeta segments. In TCRdb, the immuneACCESS table is reduced to in-frame sequences with V and J assigned. These tables do not hold every clone; where another copy was compared, an unresolved V gene accounts for under half, and the others remain unexplained. The sample table contains about 170,000 clones; only one count was recorded for almost 85% of them. Around 5% of the sample belongs to the ten largest clones. Sequenced input: PBMCs. These receptors all stem from a girl aged 5-17 years in good health and CMV-seropositive.

This chain uses TRBV12-5 with TRBJ1-2, with 7 bases lining up with TRBD1. Losses at the gene ends were 0 bases for V and 8 bases for J; bases not matched to a gene: 9. Looked up from germline, CDR1 is LGHNT and CDR2 is FRNRAP. This CDR3 contains 15 residues. The CDR3 bases are TGTGCTAGTGGTTTGGTGTACTTAGGGGGCTCGGGCTACACCTTC. Its translation is CASGLVYLGGSGYTF.

The chain uses TRBV9 and TRBJ2-4; 8 nucleotides line up with TRBD2. Germline CDR1 and CDR2: SGDLS and YYNGEE. This CDR3 contains 14 residues. V shed 2 bases and J 8 bases; nucleotides not matched to a gene: 6. CDR3 nucleotide sequence: TGTGCCAGCAGCGTGGGACTAGTAAGTGACATTCAGTACTTC. It yields the protein CASSVGLVSDIQYF.

By share of the sample, this clone is medium-sized. The chain combines TRBV10-1 with TRBJ2-2, with 12 bases lining up with TRBD2. Trimming removed 10 bases from V and 5 bases from J; junction bases left unmatched: 5. Germline V gene lookup returns CDR1 WNHNN and CDR2 SYGVQD (reference sequence). This CDR3 has 14 residues. The DNA of the CDR3 is TGCGCCACCCTAGCGGGGGGGCTGACCGGGGAGCTGTTTTTT. This codes for CATLAGGLTGELFF.

This clone was recorded a few times. The chain employs TRBV11-3 and TRBJ2-7; 9 bases line up with TRBD1. With 5 bases clipped from V and 6 bases from J, the junction kept 8 bases outside the gene matches. In germline, CDR1 is SGHNT, CDR2 YENEEA. The CDR3 is made up of 14 amino acids. This CDR3 is CASSIRDRVSEQYF. Written as DNA, the CDR3 is TGTGCCAGCAGCATCCGGGACAGGGTAAGCGAGCAGTACTTC. The variable domain in full, with the rest retrieved from reference TRBV11-3 and TRBJ2-7, is EAGVVQSPRYKIIEKKQPVAFWCNPISGHNTLYWYLQNLGQGPELLIRYENEEAVDDSQLPKDRFSAERLKGVDSTLKIQPAELGDSAVYLCASSIRDRVSEQYFGPGTRLTVT.

The chain employs TRBV5-1 and TRBJ2-1; 11 positions match TRBD2. This CDR3 comprises 15 residues. Germline V gene data show CDR1 as SGHRS and CDR2 as YFSETQ. The ends lost 3 bases at V and 5 bases at J; junction bases unmatched: 4. The CDR3 region is CASSSSSGGNNEQFF. Here the CDR3 DNA reads TGCGCCAGCAGCTCTTCTAGCGGGGGGAACAATGAGCAGTTCTTC.

The rearrangement uses TRBV5-1 and TRBJ2-5; D perhaps matches TRBD2 (6 bases). V lost 1 base, J lost 7 bases, and 17 bases lay in between. This CDR3 has 15 residues. The germline V gene has CDR1 SGHRS and CDR2 YFSETQ. This CDR3 reads CASSLPGLTSVTQYF. The CDR3 DNA is TGCGCCAGCAGCTTGCCCGGACTAACGTCAGTGACCCAGTACTTC.

This clone was observed a few times. The chain links TRBV11-3 to TRBJ2-1; the match to TRBD2 covers 16 bases. This CDR3 region has 19 residues. The J segment lost 7 bases and the V segment lost 2 bases, leaving 11 bases of the junction unmatched. Germline V lookup: CDR1 SGHNT, CDR2 YENEEA. CDR3 sequence (DNA): TGTGCCAGCAGCTTATCTGGGCGTGGGACTAGCGGGGGGGCAAATGAGCAGTTCTTC. Translating it yields CASSLSGRGTSGGANEQFF.

The chain links TRBV7-2 to TRBJ1-5; D is possibly TRBD1 (6 bases). The germline V gene encodes CDR1 SGHTA and CDR2 FQGNSA. The CDR3 sequence is 14 residues long. Between the trimmed V and J ends, which lost 5 bases and 2 bases, there was a span of 10 bases. The CDR3 region has the DNA TGTGCCAGCAGCCAAAGGACAGGCAATCAGCCCCAGCATTTT. Translating gives CASSQRTGNQPQHF.

The chain employs TRBV5-4 and TRBJ2-7, with D possibly matching TRBD2 (6 bases). The CDR3 totals 13 residues. Germline lookup yields CDR1 SGHNT and CDR2 YYREEE (reference sequence). V gave up 10 bases and J gave up 7 bases, with 21 bases separating them. The CDR3 DNA reads as TGTGCCGGGGGAGAAGCGGGTGCGAAAGAGCAGTACTTC. Amino acids: CAGGEAGAKEQYF.

The rearrangement uses TRBV2 and TRBJ1-1, with D possibly matching TRBD1 (5 bases). Germline CDR1 is SNHLY and CDR2 is FYNNEI. With 8 bases removed from V and 1 base from J, the gap between germline ends came to 5 bases. This CDR3 comprises 11 residues. The CDR3 nucleotides are TGTGCCAGCCAGGGGAACACTGAAGCTTTCTTT. Translated: CASQGNTEAFF.

Comment on this clone: The same CDR3 can be traced to other DNA sequences in this sample. The V gene is TRBV5-1, the J gene TRBJ2-1; TRBD1 matches at 10 bases. Germline V CDR1 and CDR2: SGHRS, YFSETQ. After removal of 0 bases from V and 7 bases from J, the junction contained 1 base not matched to a gene. This CDR3 comprises 14 residues. CDR3 sequence reads: CASSLGQGANEQFF. The CDR3 DNA sequence: TGCGCCAGCAGCTTGGGACAGGGGGCAAATGAGCAGTTCTTC.

The chain combines TRBV2 with TRBJ1-5; 7 nucleotides line up with TRBD1. This CDR3 spans 14 amino acids. V lost 5 bases, J lost 3 bases, and 4 bases stayed unmatched. The germline V gene encodes CDR1 SNHLY and CDR2 FYNNEI. CDR3 DNA sequence: TGTGCCAGCAGTAGGGGACAGCTCAATCAGCCCCAGCATTTT. Protein sequence: CASSRGQLNQPQHF.

The genes are TRBV5-1 and TRBJ2-1, with 8 bases aligning to TRBD2. Germline-derived CDR1 and CDR2 are SGHRS and YFSETQ. The CDR3 is 13 amino acids. After removal of 4 bases from V and 8 bases from J, the junction contained 5 bases not matched to a gene. The CDR3 bases are TGCGCCAGCAGCGAGGGACTAGTGCATGAGCAGTTCTTC. Its translation: CASSEGLVHEQFF.